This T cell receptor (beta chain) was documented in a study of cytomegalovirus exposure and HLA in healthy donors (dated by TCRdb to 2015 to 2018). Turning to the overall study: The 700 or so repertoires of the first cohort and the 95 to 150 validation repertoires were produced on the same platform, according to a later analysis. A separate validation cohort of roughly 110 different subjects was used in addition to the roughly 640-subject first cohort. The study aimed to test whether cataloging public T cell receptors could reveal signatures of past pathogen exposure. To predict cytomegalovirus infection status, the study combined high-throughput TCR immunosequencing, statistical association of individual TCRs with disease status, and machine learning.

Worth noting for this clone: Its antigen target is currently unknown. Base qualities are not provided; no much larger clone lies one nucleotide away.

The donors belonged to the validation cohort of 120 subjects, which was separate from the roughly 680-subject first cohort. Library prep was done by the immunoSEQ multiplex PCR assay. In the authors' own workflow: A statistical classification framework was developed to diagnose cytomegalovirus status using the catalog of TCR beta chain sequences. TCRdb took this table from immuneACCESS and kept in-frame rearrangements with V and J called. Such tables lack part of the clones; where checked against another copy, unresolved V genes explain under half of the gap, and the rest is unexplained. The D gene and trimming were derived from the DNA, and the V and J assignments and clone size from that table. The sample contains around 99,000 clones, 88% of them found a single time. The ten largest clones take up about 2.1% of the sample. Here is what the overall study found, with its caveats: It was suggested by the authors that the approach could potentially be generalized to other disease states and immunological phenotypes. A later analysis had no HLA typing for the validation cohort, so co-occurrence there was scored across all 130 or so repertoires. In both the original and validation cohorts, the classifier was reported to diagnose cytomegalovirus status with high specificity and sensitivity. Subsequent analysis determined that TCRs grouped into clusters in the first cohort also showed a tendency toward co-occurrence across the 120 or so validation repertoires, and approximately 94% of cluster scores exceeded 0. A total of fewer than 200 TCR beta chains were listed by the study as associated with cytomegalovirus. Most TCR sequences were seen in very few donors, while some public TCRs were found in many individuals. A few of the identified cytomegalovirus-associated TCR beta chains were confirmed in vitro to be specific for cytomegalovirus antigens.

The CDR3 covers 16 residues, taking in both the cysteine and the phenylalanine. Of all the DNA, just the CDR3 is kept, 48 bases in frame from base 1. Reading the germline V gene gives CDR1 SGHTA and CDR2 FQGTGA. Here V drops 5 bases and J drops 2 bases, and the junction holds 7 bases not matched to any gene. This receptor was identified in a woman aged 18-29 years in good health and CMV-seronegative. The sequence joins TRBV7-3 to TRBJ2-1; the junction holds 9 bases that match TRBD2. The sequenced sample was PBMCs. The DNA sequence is TGTGCCAGCAGCCCGGGGGCGGGAGGGGCCTACAATGAGCAGTTCTTC. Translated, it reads CASSPGAGGAYNEQFF.